The sequence of this T cell receptor (beta chain) was determined in a study of blood T cells in healthy people across ages. Whole-study results and caveats: Older age went with lower TCR beta diversity per million T cells, in a roughly linear way.

This clonotype was picked up a small number of times. As yet, its antigen is unknown. A J-beta primer mix and a sample-barcoded 5' primer were used in a second PCR of roughly 6 to 11 cycles. TCRdb recomputed calls from the 5' RACE reads with MiXCR, one row per CDR3 protein. Of roughly 1,100,000 distinct CDR3 sequences in the sample, roughly a quarter are singletons; the top ten hold around 0.75%. Germline CDR1 is SNHLY and CDR2 is FYNNEI. This CDR3 has 17 amino acids. This same sample was also part of a study on T cells of mothers and their children. Per that study: Reads obtained per mother exceeded 8.5 million TCR beta CDR3 reads, with some 3 million obtained per child. Overlap measured in related mother-child pairs was slightly, non-significantly higher than in unrelated pairs.

The clonotype originates from a girl aged 2 to 10 in good health. The chain recombines TRBV2 with TRBJ2-5, with a tentative D call TRBD2 (6 bases). The J call could be wrong; TRBJ2-7 is a better fit for the DNA end. Sequenced material: blood. The CDR3, as DNA: TGTGCCAGCAGTGAAGTTAGGACTAACTATGGCTCCTACGAGCAGTACTTC. It translates to CASSEVRTNYGSYEQYF.